These 16 T cell receptor beta chains share one sample of origin, sequenced in a study of Ad26.COV2.S vaccination and SARS-CoV-2 variants. Sequencing used immunoSEQ multiplex PCR; TCRdb keeps in-frame clones, though not all of them. This sample carries roughly 240,000 clones, 88% of them seen once, and the ten largest clones take about 11%. As for treatment: some 20 received Ad26.COV2.S at low or high dose, single or two shots; 5 received placebo; per-sample allocation not given. Sampling took place 63 days after the first vaccine or placebo injection. Sequenced material: peripheral blood, taken in a trial of Ad26.COV2.S vaccine versus placebo. The receptors derive from a person aged 18-65 years who received the Ad26.COV2.S COVID-19 vaccine or a placebo.

Comments on this clone: The sample carries other DNA sequences with the same CDR3. V gene TRBV19 combines with J gene TRBJ1-1; D is unclear. Germline CDR1 is LNHDA and CDR2 is SQIVND (reference sequence). The length of the CDR3 is 11 residues. V dropped 3 bases and J dropped 5 bases, with 4 bases sitting between them. CDR3 loop: CASSIGTEAFF. The CDR3 region has the DNA TGTGCCAGTAGTATTGGAACTGAAGCTTTCTTT.

The rearrangement links TRBV15 to TRBJ2-3; 12 nucleotides match TRBD1. V was clipped by 3 bases and J by 3 bases; unmatched bases: 1. Germline CDR1 LNHNV, CDR2 YYDKDF (reference sequence). This CDR3 region has 15 residues. CDR3 nucleotides: TGTGCCACCAGCAGGGGACAGGGGGCGACAGATACGCAGTATTTT. Protein product: CATSRGQGATDTQYF.

This clone was seen more than once but under ten times. The CDR3 bases are TGTGCCATCAGTGAACGGGACCAGTTTTACGAGCAGTACTTC. Translated: CAISERDQFYEQYF. The chain is built from TRBV10-3 and TRBJ2-7; D is possibly TRBD1 or TRBD2 (5 bases each). Per germline, CDR1 ENHRY and CDR2 SYGVKD. The V gene lost 3 bases and the J gene lost 4 bases, with 13 bases spanning the gap. The CDR3 length is 14 residues.

The V and J genes are TRBV4-2 and TRBJ2-5; D is undetermined. There are 13 residues in the CDR3. CDR1 LGHNA and CDR2 YNFKEQ come from the germline V gene. V lost 3 bases, J lost 5 bases, and 10 bases lay in between. The CDR3 region has the DNA TGTGCCAGCAGCCAGCTCCCGGTCGAGACCCAGTACTTC. Translating it yields CASSQLPVETQYF.

The V call is TRBV14, the J call TRBJ2-1; D may be TRBD1 or TRBD2 (5 bases each). Per germline, CDR1 SGHDN and CDR2 FVKESK. The V gene lost 4 bases and the J gene lost 13 bases, with 23 bases spanning the gap. The CDR3 runs 15 residues. The CDR3 reads CASSRERGGIGEQFF. In nucleotides, the CDR3 is TGTGCCAGCAGCCGAGAAAGGGGTGGTATCGGGGAACAGTTCTTC. Filled out from reference TRBV14 and TRBJ2-1, the complete variable domain reads EAGVTQFPSHSVIEKGQTVTLRCDPISGHDNLYWYRRVMGKEIKFLLHFVKESKQDESGMPNNRFLAERTGGTYSTLKVQPAELEDSGVYFCASSRERGGIGEQFFGPGTRLTVL.

V is TRBV6-1 and J is TRBJ1-1; 10 nucleotides match TRBD1. V gave up 4 bases and J gave up 1 base; unmatched junction bases: 6. Germline CDR1 reads MNHNS; CDR2 reads SASEGT. The CDR3 consists of 16 residues. CDR3 nucleotides: TGTGCCAGCAGTGCTCCCCGACAGGGGGCGAACACTGAAGCTTTCTTT. Translating it yields CASSAPRQGANTEAFF.

The chain employs TRBV15 and TRBJ1-3, with 10 bases fitting TRBD1. The ends lost 4 bases at V and 4 bases at J; junction bases unmatched: 19. Germline V gene data show CDR1 as LNHNV and CDR2 as YYDKDF (reference sequence). This CDR3 has 20 amino acids. CDR3 in amino acids: CATSNILGGTGAIYGNTIYF. CDR3 in DNA: TGTGCCACCAGCAATATATTAGGTGGGACAGGGGCGATTTACGGAAACACCATATATTTT.

In its sample, this clone was seen once. The CDR3 protein is CASSPGVYEQYF. DNA of the CDR3: TGTGCCAGCTCACCGGGCGTGTACGAGCAGTACTTC. The chain employs TRBV18 and TRBJ2-7, with D unresolved. V lost 3 bases, J lost 4 bases, and 7 bases lay in between. Germline V gene data show CDR1 as KGHSH and CDR2 as LQKENI. This CDR3 is built from 12 residues.

The J gene is TRBJ2-5, the V gene TRBV10-2, with 8 bases lining up with TRBD2. Germline-derived CDR1 and CDR2 are WSHSY and SAAADI. The CDR3 is 13 amino acids. Trimming at V came to 6 bases and at J to 5 bases, leaving 5 bases not matched to a gene. CDR3 nucleotides: TGCGCCAGCAGAGCCGGGACTAGTGAGACCCAGTACTTC. Its protein is CASRAGTSETQYF.

The chain links TRBV27 to TRBJ2-2, with D possibly being TRBD2 (5 bases). The ends were cut back, 8 bases at V and 3 bases at J, with 13 bases in the middle. Germline V gene lookup returns CDR1 MNHEY and CDR2 SMNVEV (reference sequence). The CDR3 extends over 14 amino acids. CDR3 in amino acids: CASSPFGDTGELFF. DNA of the CDR3: TGTGCCAGCTCCCCTTTCGGGGACACCGGGGAGCTGTTTTTT.

This chain connects TRBV19 to TRBJ2-2; 7 bases match TRBD1. Germline assignment: CDR1 LNHDA and CDR2 SQIVND (reference sequence). This CDR3 has 16 residues. Losses at the gene ends were 1 base for V and 0 bases for J; bases not matched to a gene: 2. The CDR3 bases are TGTGCCAGTAGTATAGGGCAGGGGGCGAACACCGGGGAGCTGTTTTTT. Protein sequence: CASSIGQGANTGELFF.

CDR3 residues: CAWTPRLNYGYTF. Written as DNA, the CDR3 is TGTGCCTGGACCCCACGGCTTAACTATGGCTACACCTTC. The chain is built from TRBV30 and TRBJ1-2; D gene uncertain. The CDR3 is 13 amino acids. Trimming pared 4 bases from V and 1 base from J, leaving 10 bases between. The germline CDR1 and CDR2 sequences are GTSNPN and SVGIG (reference sequence).

This chain connects TRBV4-1 to TRBJ2-5; 8 positions match TRBD2. Germline V gene lookup returns CDR1 MGHRA and CDR2 YSYEKL. The length of the CDR3 is 17 residues. V lost 2 bases and J lost 5; bases outside the gene matches: 13. CDR3 bases: TGCGCCAGCAGCCAATGGGTGCAGCGGGGGCCAAAGGAGACCCAGTACTTC. Its translation: CASSQWVQRGPKETQYF.

The chain is built from TRBV25-1 and TRBJ2-2, with D maybe TRBD2 (5 bases). Germline values: CDR1 MGHDK, CDR2 SYGVNS. The CDR3 extends over 15 amino acids. Deletions cut 4 bases from V and 4 bases from J, with 13 bases between. CDR3 DNA sequence: TGTGCCAGCAGTGTACCGGGAACCCGCACCGGGGAGCTGTTTTTT. Protein: CASSVPGTRTGELFF.

The V gene is TRBV4-2, the J gene TRBJ2-1, with 9 positions matching TRBD2. Germline loops: CDR1 LGHNA, CDR2 YNFKEQ. The CDR3 is made up of 17 amino acids. The V and J ends lost 0 bases and 0 bases, in that order; junction bases with no gene match: 3. CDR3 sequence: CASSQDWRGGSYNEQFF. As DNA, the CDR3 is TGTGCCAGCAGCCAAGATTGGCGGGGGGGCTCCTACAATGAGCAGTTCTTC.

This chain uses TRBV7-2 with TRBJ1-5; weak D call: TRBD1 (5 bases). V lost 1 base to trimming and J lost 4 bases, with 14 bases between them. CDR3 length: 16 residues. CDR1 is SGHTA, CDR2 FQGNSA, per germline. The CDR3 DNA reads TGTGCCAGCAGCTTAGAGTTTCAGGGACCTAATCAGCCCCAGCATTTT. Encoded protein: CASSLEFQGPNQPQHF.